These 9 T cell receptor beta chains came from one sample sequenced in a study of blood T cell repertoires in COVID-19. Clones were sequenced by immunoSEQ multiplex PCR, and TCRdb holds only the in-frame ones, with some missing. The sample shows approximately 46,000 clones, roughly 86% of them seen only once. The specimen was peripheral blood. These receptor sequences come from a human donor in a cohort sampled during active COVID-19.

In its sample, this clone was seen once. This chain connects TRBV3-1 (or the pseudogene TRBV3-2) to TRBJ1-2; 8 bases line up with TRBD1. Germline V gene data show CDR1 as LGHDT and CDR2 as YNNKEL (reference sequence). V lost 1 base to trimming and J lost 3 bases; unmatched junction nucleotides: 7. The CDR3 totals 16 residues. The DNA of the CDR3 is TGTGCCAGCAGCCAAGTGGGCTTACAGGGGGACTATGGCTACACCTTC. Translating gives CASSQVGLQGDYGYTF.

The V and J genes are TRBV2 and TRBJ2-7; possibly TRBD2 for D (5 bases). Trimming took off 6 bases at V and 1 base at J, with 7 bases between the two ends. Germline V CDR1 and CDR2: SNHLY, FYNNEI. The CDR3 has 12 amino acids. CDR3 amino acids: CASREESYEQYF. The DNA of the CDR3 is TGTGCCAGCAGGGAGGAATCCTACGAGCAGTACTTC.

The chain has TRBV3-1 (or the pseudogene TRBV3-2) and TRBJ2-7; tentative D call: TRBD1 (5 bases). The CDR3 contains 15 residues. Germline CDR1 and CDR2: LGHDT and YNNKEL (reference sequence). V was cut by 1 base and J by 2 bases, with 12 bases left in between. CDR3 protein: CASSQVEGAAYEQYF. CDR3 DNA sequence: TGTGCCAGCAGCCAAGTTGAAGGGGCGGCCTACGAGCAGTACTTC.

The CDR3 DNA follows: TGTGCCAGCAGCTGGGCCGGGACAGGGACCAACACTGAAGCTTTCTTT. Its translation: CASSWAGTGTNTEAFF. This chain links TRBV7-6 with TRBJ1-1; 9 bases map to TRBD1. CDR3 length: 16 amino acids. V trimming: 4 bases; J trimming: 2 bases; junction bases outside the gene matches: 8. The germline CDR1 and CDR2 sequences are SGHVS and FNYEAQ.

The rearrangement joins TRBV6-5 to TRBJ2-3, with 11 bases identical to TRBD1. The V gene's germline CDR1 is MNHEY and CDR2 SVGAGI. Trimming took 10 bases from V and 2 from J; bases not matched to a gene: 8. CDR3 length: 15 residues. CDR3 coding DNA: TGTGCCACCCGGGACAGGGGGACCTACACAGATACGCAGTATTTT. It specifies CATRDRGTYTDTQYF.

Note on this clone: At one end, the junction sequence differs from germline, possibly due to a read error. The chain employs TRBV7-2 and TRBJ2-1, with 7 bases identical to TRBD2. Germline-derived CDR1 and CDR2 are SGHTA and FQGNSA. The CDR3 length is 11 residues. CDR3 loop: CASSLRAGLVF. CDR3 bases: TGTGCCAGCAGCTTAAGAGCGGGGTTGGTCTTC.

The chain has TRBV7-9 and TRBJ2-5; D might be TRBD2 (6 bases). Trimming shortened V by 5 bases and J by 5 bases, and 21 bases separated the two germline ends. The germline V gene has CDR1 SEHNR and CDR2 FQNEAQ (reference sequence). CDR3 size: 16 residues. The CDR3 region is CASSHPRGSGYETQYF. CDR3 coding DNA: TGTGCCAGCAGCCATCCGCGTGGTAGCGGCTATGAGACCCAGTACTTC. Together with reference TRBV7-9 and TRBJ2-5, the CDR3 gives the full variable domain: DTGVSQNPRHKITKRGQNVTFRCDPISEHNRLYWYRQTLGQGPEFLTYFQNEAQLEKSRLLSDRFSAERPKGSFSTLEIQRTEQGDSAMYLCASSHPRGSGYETQYFGPGTRLLVL.

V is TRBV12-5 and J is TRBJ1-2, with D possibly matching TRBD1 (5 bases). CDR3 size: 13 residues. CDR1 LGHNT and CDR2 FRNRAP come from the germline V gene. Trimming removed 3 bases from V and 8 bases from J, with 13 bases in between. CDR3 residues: CASGFTGGAGYTF. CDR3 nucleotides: TGTGCTAGTGGTTTCACAGGTGGGGCGGGCTACACCTTC.

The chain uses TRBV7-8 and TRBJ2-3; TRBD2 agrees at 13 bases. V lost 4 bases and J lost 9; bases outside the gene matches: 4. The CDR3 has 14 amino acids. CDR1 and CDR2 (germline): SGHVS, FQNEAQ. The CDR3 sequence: CASSSGLAGDTQYF. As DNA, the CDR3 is TGTGCCAGCAGCTCCGGACTAGCGGGAGACACGCAGTATTTT.